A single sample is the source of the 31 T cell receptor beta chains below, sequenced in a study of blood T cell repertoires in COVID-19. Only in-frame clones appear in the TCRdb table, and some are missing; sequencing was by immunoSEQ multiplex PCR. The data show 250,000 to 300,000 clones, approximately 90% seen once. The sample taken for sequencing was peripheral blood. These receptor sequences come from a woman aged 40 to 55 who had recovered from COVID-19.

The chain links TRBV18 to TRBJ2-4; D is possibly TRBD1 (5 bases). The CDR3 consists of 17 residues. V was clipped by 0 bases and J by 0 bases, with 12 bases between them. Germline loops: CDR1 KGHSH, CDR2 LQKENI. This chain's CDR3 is CASSPPFRTIAKNIQYF. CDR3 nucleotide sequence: TGTGCCAGCTCACCACCGTTCAGGACAATAGCCAAAAACATTCAGTACTTC.

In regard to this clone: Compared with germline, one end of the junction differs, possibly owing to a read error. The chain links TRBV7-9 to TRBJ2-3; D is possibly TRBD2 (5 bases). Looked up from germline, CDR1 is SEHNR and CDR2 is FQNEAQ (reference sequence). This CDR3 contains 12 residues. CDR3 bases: TGCTCCGGGGTGGGAGGCACAGATACGCAGTATTTT. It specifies CSGVGGTDTQYF. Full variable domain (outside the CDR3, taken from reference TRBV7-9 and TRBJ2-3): DTGVSQNPRHKITKRGQNVTFRCDPISEHNRLYWYRQTLGQGPEFLTYFQNEAQLEKSRLLSDRFSAERPKGSFSTLEIQRTEQGDSAMYLCSGVGGTDTQYFGPGTRLTVL.

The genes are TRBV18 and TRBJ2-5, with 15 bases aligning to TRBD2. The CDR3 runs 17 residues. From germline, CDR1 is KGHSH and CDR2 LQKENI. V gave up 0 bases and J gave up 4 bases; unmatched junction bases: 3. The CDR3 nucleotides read TGTGCCAGCTCACCACCTGGACTAGCGGGAGGGGGAGAGACCCAGTACTTC. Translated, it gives CASSPPGLAGGGETQYF.

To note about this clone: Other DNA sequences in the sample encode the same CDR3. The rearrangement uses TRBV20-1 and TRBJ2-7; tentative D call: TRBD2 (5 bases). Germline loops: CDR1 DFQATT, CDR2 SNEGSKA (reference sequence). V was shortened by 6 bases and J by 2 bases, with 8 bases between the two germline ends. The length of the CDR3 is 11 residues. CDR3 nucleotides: TGCAGTGCAAGACTAACCTACGAGCAGTACTTC. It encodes CSARLTYEQYF.

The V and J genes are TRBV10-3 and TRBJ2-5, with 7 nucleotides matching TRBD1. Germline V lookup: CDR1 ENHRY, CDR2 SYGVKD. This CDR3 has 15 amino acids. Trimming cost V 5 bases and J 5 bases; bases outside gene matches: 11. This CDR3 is CAISPYDRAGETQYF. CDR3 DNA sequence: TGTGCCATCAGTCCCTATGACAGGGCTGGGGAGACCCAGTACTTC.

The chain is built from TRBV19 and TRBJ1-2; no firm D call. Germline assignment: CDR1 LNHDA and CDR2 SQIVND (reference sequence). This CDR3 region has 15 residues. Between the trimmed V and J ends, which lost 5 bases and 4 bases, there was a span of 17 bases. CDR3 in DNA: TGTGCCAGTAGTCGTGGTCAGGCCCCACTCTATGGCTACACCTTC. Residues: CASSRGQAPLYGYTF.

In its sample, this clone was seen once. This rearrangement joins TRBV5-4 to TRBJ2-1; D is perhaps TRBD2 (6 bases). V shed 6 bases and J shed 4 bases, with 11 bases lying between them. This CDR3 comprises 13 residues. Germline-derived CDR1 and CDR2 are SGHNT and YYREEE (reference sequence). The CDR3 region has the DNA TGTGCCAGCACCGCGGGGAGGTACAATGAGCAGTTCTTC. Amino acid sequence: CASTAGRYNEQFF.

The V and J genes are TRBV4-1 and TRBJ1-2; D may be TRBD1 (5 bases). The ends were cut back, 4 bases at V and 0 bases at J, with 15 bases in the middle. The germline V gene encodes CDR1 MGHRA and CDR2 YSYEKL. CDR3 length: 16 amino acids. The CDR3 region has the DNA TGCGCCAGCAGCCCTGGATTGGGGCGGACTAACTATGGCTACACCTTC. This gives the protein CASSPGLGRTNYGYTF.

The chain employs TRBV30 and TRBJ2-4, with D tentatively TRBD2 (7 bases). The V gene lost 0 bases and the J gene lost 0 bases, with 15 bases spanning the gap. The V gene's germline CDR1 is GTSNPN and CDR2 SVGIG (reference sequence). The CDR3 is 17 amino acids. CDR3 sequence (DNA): TGTGCCTGGAGTGTAGGGGGGGCAGTCCTAGCCAAAAACATTCAGTACTTC. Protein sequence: CAWSVGGAVLAKNIQYF.

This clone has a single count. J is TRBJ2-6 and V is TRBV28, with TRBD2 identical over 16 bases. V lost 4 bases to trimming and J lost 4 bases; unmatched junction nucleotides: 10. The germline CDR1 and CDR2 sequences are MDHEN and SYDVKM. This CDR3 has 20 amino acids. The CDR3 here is CASSSPGTSGRAAGANVLTF. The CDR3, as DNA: TGTGCCAGCAGTTCGCCCGGGACTAGCGGGAGGGCCGCGGGGGCCAACGTCCTGACTTTC. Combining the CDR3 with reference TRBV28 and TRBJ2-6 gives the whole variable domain DVKVTQSSRYLVKRTGEKVFLECVQDMDHENMFWYRQDPGLGLRLIYFSYDVKMKEKGDIPEGYSVSREKKERFSLILESASTNQTSMYLCASSSPGTSGRAAGANVLTFGAGSRLTVL.

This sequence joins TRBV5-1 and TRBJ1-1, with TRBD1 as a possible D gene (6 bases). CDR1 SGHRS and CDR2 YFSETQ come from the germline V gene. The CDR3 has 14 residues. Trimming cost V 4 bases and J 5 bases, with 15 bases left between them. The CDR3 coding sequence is TGCGCCAGCAGCCCGGGAGGGGGTTGGACTGAAGCTTTCTTT. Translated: CASSPGGGWTEAFF.

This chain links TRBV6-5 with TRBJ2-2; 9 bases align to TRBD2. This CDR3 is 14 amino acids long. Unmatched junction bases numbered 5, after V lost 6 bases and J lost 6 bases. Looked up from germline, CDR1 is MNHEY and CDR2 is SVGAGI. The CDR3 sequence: CASRGGGAAGELFF. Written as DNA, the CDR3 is TGTGCCAGCAGGGGCGGGGGGGCGGCCGGGGAGCTGTTTTTT.

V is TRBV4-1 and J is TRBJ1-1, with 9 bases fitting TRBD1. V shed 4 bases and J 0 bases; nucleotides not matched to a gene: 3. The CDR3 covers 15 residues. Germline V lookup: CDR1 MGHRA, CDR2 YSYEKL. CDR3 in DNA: TGCGCCAGCAGCCCCGGACAGGGGCTGAACACTGAAGCTTTCTTT. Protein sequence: CASSPGQGLNTEAFF.

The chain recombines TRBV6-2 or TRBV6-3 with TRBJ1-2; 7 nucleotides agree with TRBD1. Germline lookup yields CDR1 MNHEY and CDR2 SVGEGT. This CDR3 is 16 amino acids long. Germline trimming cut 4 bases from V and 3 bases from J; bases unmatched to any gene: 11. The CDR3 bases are TGTGCCAGCAGTTCCCCGGACAGGAGCCGACACTATGGCTACACCTTC. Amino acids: CASSSPDRSRHYGYTF.

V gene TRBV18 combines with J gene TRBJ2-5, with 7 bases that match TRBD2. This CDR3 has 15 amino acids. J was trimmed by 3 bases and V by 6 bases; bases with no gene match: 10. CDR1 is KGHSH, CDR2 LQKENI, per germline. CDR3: CASSPFRDYKETQYF. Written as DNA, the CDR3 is TGTGCCAGCTCCCCCTTCAGGGACTACAAAGAGACCCAGTACTTC.

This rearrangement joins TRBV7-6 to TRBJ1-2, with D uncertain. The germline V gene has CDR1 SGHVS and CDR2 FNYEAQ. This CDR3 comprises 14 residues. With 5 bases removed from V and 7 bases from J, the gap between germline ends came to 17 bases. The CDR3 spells CASSPSWAMAGYTF. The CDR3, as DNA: TGTGCCAGCAGCCCGAGTTGGGCAATGGCTGGCTACACCTTC. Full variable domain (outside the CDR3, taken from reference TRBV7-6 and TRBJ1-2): GAGVSQSPRYKVTKRGQDVALRCDPISGHVSLYWYRQALGQGPEFLTYFNYEAQQDKSGLPNDRFSAERPEGSISTLTIQRTEQRDSAMYRCASSPSWAMAGYTFGSGTRLTVV.

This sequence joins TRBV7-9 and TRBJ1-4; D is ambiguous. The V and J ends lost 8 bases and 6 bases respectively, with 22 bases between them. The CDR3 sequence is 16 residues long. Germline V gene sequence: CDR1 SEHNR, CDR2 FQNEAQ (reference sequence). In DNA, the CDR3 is TGTGCCAGCGCGGGTGGGGTACGGGGTACGGATGAAAAACTGTTTTTT. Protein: CASAGGVRGTDEKLFF.

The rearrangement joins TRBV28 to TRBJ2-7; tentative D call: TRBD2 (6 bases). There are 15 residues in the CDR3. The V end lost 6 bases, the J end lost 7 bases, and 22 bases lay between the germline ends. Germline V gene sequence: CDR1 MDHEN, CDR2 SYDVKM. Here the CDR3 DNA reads TGTGCCAGCAGCCTCGGGGGAGCCGCCCGGGGGGAGCAGTACGTC. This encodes CASSLGGAARGEQYV.

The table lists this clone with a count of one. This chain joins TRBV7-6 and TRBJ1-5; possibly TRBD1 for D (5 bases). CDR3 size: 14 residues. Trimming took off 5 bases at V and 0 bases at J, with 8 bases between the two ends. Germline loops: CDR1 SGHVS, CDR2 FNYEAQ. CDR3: CASSPGVSNQPQHF. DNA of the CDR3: TGTGCCAGCAGCCCGGGGGTTAGCAATCAGCCCCAGCATTTT.

The CDR3 protein is CATSEPLAGNNEQFF. CDR3 nucleotide sequence: TGTGCCACCAGTGAGCCCCTAGCGGGAAACAATGAGCAGTTCTTC. The chain couples TRBV24-1 to TRBJ2-1; 9 nucleotides agree with TRBD2. The V and J ends lost 4 bases and 5 bases, in that order; junction bases with no gene match: 5. This CDR3 has 15 amino acids. Germline CDR1 is KGHDR and CDR2 is SFDVKD.

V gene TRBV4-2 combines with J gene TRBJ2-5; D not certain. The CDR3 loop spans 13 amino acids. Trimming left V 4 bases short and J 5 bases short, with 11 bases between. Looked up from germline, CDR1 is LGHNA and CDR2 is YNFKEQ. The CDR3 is CASSPPGWETQYF. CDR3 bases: TGTGCCAGCAGCCCCCCCGGGTGGGAGACCCAGTACTTC.

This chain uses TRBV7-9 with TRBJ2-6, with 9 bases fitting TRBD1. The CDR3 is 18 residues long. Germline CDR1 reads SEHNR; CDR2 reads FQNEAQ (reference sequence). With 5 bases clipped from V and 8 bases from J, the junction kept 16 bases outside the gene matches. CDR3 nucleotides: TGTGCCAGCAGCCCCGTCCCGGGACAGGGTTTGGGGCCCAACGTCCTGACTTTC. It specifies CASSPVPGQGLGPNVLTF.

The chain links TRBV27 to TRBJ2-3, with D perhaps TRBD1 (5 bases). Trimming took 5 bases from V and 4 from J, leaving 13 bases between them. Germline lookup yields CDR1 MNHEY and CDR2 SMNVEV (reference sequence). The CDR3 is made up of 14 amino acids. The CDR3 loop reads CASSPTWGPDTQYF. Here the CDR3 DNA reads TGTGCCAGCAGTCCCACATGGGGCCCAGATACGCAGTATTTT.

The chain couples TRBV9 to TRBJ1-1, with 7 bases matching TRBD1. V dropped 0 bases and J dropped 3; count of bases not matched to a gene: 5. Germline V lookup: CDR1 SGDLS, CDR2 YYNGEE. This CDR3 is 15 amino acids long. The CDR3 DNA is TGTGCCAGCAGCGTAGAGGTCCAGGGGGACACTGAAGCTTTCTTT. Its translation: CASSVEVQGDTEAFF.

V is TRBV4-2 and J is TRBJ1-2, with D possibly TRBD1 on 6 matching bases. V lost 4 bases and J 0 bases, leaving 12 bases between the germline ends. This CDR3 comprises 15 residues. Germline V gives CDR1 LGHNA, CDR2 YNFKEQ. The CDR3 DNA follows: TGTGCCAGCAGCCTTGGACAGTTAGCTAACTATGGCTACACCTTC. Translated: CASSLGQLANYGYTF.

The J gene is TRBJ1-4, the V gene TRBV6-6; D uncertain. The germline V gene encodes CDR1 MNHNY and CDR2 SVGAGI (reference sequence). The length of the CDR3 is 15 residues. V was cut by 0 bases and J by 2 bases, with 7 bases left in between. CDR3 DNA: TGTGCCAGCAGTTACTCGGGAGGGACTAATGAAAAACTGTTTTTT. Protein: CASSYSGGTNEKLFF.

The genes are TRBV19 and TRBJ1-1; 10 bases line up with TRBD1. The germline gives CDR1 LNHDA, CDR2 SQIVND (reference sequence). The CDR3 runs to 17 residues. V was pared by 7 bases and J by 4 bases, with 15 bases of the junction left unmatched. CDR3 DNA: TGTGCCAGTACTTCATTGGCCCGCGGACAGGGGGGCACTGAAGCTTTCTTT. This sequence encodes CASTSLARGQGGTEAFF.

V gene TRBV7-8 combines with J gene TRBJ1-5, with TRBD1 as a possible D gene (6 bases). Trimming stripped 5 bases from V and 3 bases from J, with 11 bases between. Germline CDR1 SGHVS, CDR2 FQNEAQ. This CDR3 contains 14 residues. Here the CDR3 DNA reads TGTGCCAGCAGCCCCGGGACACCCAATCAGCCCCAGCATTTT. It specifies CASSPGTPNQPQHF.

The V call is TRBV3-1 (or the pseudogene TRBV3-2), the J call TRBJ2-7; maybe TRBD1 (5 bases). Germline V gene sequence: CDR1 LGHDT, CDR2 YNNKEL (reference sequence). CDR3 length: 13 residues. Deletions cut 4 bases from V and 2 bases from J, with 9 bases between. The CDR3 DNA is TGTGCCAGCAGCCGCGACAGAACCTACGAGCAGTACTTC. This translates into CASSRDRTYEQYF.

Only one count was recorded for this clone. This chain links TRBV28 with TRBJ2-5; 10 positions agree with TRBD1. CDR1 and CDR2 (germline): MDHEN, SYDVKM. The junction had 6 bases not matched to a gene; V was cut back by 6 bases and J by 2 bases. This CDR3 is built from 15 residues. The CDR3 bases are TGTGCCAGCAGCCCGACAGGGGGCCGACAAGAGACCCAGTACTTC. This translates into CASSPTGGRQETQYF.

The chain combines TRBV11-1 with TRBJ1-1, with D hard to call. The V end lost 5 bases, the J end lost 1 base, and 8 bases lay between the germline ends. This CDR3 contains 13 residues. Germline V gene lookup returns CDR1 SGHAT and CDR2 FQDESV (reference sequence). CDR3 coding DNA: TGTGCCAGCAGCCCACACCCGAACACTGAAGCTTTCTTT. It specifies CASSPHPNTEAFF.